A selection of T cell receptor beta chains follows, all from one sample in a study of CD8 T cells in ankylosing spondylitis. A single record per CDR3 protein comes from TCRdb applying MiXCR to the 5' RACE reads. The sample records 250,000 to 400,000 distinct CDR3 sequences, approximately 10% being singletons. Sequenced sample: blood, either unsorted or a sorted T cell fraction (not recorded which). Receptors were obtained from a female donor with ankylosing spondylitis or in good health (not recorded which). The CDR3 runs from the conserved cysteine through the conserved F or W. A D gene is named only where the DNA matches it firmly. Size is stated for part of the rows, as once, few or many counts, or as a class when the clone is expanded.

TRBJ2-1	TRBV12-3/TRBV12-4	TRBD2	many	CASSRSGSPYNEQFF	TGTGCCAGCAGCCGAAGCGGGAGTCCCTACAATGAGCAGTTCTTC
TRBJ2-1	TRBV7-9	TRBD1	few	CASSLMTGPNEQFF	TGTGCCAGCAGCCTCATGACAGGGCCCAATGAGCAGTTCTTC
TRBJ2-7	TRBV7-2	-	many	CASSFKTGLGEQYF	TGTGCCAGCAGCTTTAAAACAGGACTCGGCGAGCAGTACTTC
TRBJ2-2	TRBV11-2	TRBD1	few	CASSLKAGTGGTGELFF	TGTGCCAGCAGCTTGAAGGCCGGGACAGGGGGCACCGGGGAGCTGTTTTTT
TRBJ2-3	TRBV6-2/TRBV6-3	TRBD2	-	CASSYGTSGGTDTQYF	TGTGCCAGCAGTTACGGGACTAGCGGAGGCACAGATACGCAGTATTTT
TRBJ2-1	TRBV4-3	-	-	CASSPQPPSRGSSSYNEQFF	TGCGCCAGCAGCCCCCAACCCCCTAGCAGAGGGTCGAGCTCCTACAATGAGCAGTTCTTC
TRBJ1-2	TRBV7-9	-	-	CASSLGGELGNGYTF	TGTGCCAGCAGCTTAGGGGGGGAACTAGGCAATGGCTACACCTTC
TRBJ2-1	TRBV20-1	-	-	CRARKSSYNVQFF	TGCAGAGCTAGAAAGAGCTCCTACAATGTGCAGTTCTTC
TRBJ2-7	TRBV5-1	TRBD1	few	CASSQISGQGNPYEQYF	TGCGCCAGCAGCCAAATATCGGGACAGGGAAATCCCTACGAGCAGTACTTC
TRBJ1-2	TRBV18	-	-	CASSPAGPGTFNYGYTF	TGTGCCAGCTCACCAGCAGGGCCCGGGACCTTTAACTATGGCTACACCTTC
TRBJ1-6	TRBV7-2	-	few	CASSSLDSRNSPLHF	TGTGCCAGCAGCTCCTTAGACAGTCGTAATTCACCCCTCCACTTT
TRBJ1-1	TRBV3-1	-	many	CASSQDQNRNTEAFF	TGTGCCAGCAGCCAAGATCAAAACAGGAACACTGAAGCTTTCTTT
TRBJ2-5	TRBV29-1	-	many	CSVEQGGETQYF	TGCAGCGTCGAACAGGGAGGAGAGACCCAGTACTTC
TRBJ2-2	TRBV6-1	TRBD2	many	CASTVAGGPHTGELFF	TGTGCCAGCACCGTAGCGGGAGGGCCCCACACCGGGGAGCTGTTTTTT
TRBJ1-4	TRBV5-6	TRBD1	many	CASSRDSLNEKLFF	TGTGCCAGCAGCCGGGACAGTTTGAATGAAAAACTGTTTTTT
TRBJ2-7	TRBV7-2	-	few	CASTPGFYEQYF	TGTGCCAGCACGCCAGGCTTCTACGAGCAGTACTTC
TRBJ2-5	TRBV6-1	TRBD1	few	CASRDWDRPQETQYF	TGTGCCAGCAGAGACTGGGACAGACCTCAAGAGACCCAGTACTTC
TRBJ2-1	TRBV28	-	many	CASTTGAGGGYNEQFF	TGTGCCAGCACCACAGGGGCGGGAGGCGGCTACAATGAGCAGTTCTTC
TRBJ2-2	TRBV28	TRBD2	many	CASTRREAYTGELFF	TGTGCCAGCACGCGGCGGGAGGCCTACACCGGGGAGCTGTTTTTT
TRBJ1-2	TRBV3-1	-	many	CASSHRQSTYGYTF	TGTGCCAGCAGCCACCGACAGTCGACATACGGCTACACCTTC
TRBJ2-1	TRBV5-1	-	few	CASSLEDPGNEQFF	TGCGCCAGCAGCTTGGAGGACCCAGGGAATGAGCAGTTCTTC
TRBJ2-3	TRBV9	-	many	CASSEGLKRLSTDTQYF	TGTGCCAGCAGCGAGGGCCTTAAGCGGCTTAGCACAGATACGCAGTATTTT
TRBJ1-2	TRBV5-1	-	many	CASSLTGDYGYTF	TGCGCCAGCAGCCTGACAGGCGACTATGGCTACACCTTC
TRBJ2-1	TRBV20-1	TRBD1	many	CSARDKDRGVVNEQFF	TGCAGTGCTAGAGATAAAGACAGGGGCGTAGTTAATGAGCAGTTCTTC
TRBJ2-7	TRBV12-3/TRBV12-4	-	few	CASSRRQAYEQYF	TGTGCCAGCAGCCGTCGACAGGCCTACGAGCAGTACTTC
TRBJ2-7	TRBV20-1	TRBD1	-	CSAPPYTGGNEQYF	TGCAGTGCTCCGCCTTATACAGGGGGAAACGAGCAGTACTTC
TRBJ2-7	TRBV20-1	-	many	CSARGPGVEQYF	TGCAGTGCTAGGGGGCCTGGTGTGGAGCAGTACTTC
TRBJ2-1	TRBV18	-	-	CASSPQQNNEQFF	TGTGCCAGCTCACCACAACAGAACAATGAGCAGTTCTTC
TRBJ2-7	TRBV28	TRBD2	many	CASSFRTSGSSNEQYF	TGTGCCAGCAGTTTCCGGACTAGCGGGAGTTCCAACGAGCAGTACTTC
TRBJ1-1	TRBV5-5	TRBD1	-	CASSLGVGQANTEAFF	TGTGCCAGCAGCTTGGGAGTAGGACAGGCAAACACTGAAGCTTTCTTT
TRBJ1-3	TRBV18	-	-	CASSPQQNSGNTIYF	TGTGCCAGCTCACCACAACAGAACTCTGGAAACACCATATATTTT
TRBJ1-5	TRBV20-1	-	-	CSARRGHSSNQPQHF	TGCAGTGCTAGACGGGGTCATAGTAGCAATCAGCCCCAGCATTTT
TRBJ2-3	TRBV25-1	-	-	CASLSRGASTDTQYF	TGTGCCAGTCTTTCCCGGGGGGCTAGCACAGATACGCAGTATTTT
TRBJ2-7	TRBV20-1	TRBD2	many	CSARGVLAGAPYEQYF	TGCAGTGCTAGGGGGGTTTTAGCGGGGGCTCCCTACGAGCAGTACTTC
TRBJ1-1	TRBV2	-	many	CASSVWVRNTEAFF	TGTGCCAGCAGTGTCTGGGTTCGGAACACTGAAGCTTTCTTT
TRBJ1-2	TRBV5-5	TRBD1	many	CASSPDPGQGNYGYTF	TGTGCCAGCAGCCCGGATCCGGGACAGGGGAACTATGGCTACACCTTC
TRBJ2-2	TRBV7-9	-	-	CASSPSLGELFF	TGTGCCAGCAGCCCGAGTCTCGGGGAGCTGTTTTTT
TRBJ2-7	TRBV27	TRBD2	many	CASSPYPTSGVYEQYF	TGTGCCAGCAGTCCTTATCCGACTAGCGGGGTCTACGAGCAGTACTTC
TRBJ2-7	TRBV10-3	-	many	CAISESAGPAYEQYF	TGTGCCATCAGTGAGTCAGCCGGGCCAGCCTACGAGCAGTACTTC
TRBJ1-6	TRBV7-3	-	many	CASSFAGEGNSPLHF	TGTGCCAGCAGCTTTGCAGGGGAAGGGAATTCACCCCTCCACTTT
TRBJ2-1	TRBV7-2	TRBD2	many	CAEGLAGSYNEQFF	TGTGCCGAAGGACTAGCGGGTTCCTACAATGAGCAGTTCTTC
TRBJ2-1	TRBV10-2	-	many	CASTSSPSYNEQFF	TGCGCCAGCACATCTTCTCCCTCCTACAATGAGCAGTTCTTC
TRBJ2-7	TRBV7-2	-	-	CASSLANWAHEQYF	TGTGCCAGCAGCTTAGCTAATTGGGCCCACGAGCAGTACTTC
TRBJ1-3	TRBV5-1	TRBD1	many	CASSSLLSTGQGAPSGNTIYF	TGCGCCAGCAGCTCCCTTTTGAGTACGGGACAGGGGGCACCCTCTGGAAACACCATATATTTT
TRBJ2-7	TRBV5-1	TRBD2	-	CASSQGGISGDHEQYF	TGCGCCAGCAGCCAAGGGGGGATTAGCGGGGACCACGAGCAGTACTTC
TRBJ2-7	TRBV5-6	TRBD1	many	CASSLAGTGDDEQYF	TGTGCCAGCAGCTTGGCCGGGACAGGGGATGACGAGCAGTACTTC
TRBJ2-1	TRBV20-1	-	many	CSARGLDSRSPSMWFF	TGCAGTGCTAGAGGCCTGGACAGCCGCTCCCCATCGATGTGGTTCTTC
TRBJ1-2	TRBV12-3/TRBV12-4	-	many	CASSGGIREGYTF	TGTGCCAGCAGTGGAGGGATCAGGGAGGGCTACACCTTC
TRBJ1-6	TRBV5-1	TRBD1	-	CASSLGQGNHSPLHF	TGCGCCAGCAGCTTGGGACAGGGGAATCATTCACCCCTCCACTTT
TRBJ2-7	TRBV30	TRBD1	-	CAWTRDRGSYEQYF	TGTGCCTGGACCCGAGACAGGGGGAGCTACGAGCAGTACTTC
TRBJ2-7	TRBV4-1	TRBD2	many	CASSQGPLAGGSSYEQYF	TGCGCCAGCAGCCAAGGGCCTTTAGCGGGAGGGAGCTCCTACGAGCAGTACTTC
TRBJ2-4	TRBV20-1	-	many	CSARSPVWGIQYF	TGCAGTGCTAGATCCCCCGTATGGGGCATTCAGTACTTC
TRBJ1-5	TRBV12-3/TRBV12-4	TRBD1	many	CASSFGTGRQPQHF	TGTGCCAGCAGTTTCGGGACAGGGAGGCAGCCCCAGCATTTT
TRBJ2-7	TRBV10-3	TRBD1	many	CANSGTDYEQYF	TGTGCCAACTCCGGGACAGACTACGAGCAGTACTTC
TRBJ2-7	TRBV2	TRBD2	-	CASSEMVAGGPQYF	TGTGCCAGCAGTGAAATGGTAGCGGGAGGGCCGCAGTACTTC
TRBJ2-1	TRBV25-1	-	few	CASSEWSRNEQFF	TGTGCCAGCAGTGAATGGTCACGCAATGAGCAGTTCTTC
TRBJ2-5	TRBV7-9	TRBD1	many	CASNGQGGGETQYF	TGTGCCAGCAACGGACAGGGGGGAGGAGAGACCCAGTACTTC
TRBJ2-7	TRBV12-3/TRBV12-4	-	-	CASYPGRTYEQYF	TGTGCCAGCTATCCAGGGAGAACCTACGAGCAGTACTTC